This T cell receptor (beta chain) was sequenced for a study of Ad26.COV2.S vaccination and SARS-CoV-2 variants. Overall study findings and caveats: Those who received the vaccine showed greater spike-specific TCR breadth than those given placebo. There was reportedly substantial breadth in spike-specific CD8+ and CD4+ T cell responses after vaccination.

Sequencing used immunoSEQ multiplex PCR; TCRdb keeps in-frame clones, though not all of them. The sample has 500,000 or so clones, roughly 89% seen once. On this clone itself: Its antigen remains unidentified.

Treatment reported: 15 to 20 received Ad26.COV2.S at low or high dose, single or two shots; 5 received placebo; per-sample allocation not given. The study sampled participants on day 63 after the first vaccine or placebo injection. An Ad26 vector that expressed Wuhan-strain SARS-CoV-2 spike constituted the vaccine. This CDR3 has 16 residues. The germline gives CDR1 SEHNR, CDR2 FQNEAQ (reference sequence). J gave up 3 bases and V 5 bases, and 10 bases lay outside the gene matches. Here the sequenced sample was peripheral blood, taken in a trial of Ad26.COV2.S vaccine versus placebo. The sequence came from a person aged 18 to 59 who received the Ad26.COV2.S COVID-19 vaccine or a placebo. This rearrangement joins TRBV7-9 to TRBJ1-1; 9 bases map to TRBD1. CDR3: CASSLRDRVWDTEAFF. The CDR3 region has the DNA TGTGCCAGCAGCCTCCGGGACAGGGTCTGGGACACTGAAGCTTTCTTT. Combining the CDR3 with reference TRBV7-9 and TRBJ1-1 gives the whole variable domain DTGVSQNPRHKITKRGQNVTFRCDPISEHNRLYWYRQTLGQGPEFLTYFQNEAQLEKSRLLSDRFSAERPKGSFSTLEIQRTEQGDSAMYLCASSLRDRVWDTEAFFGQGTRLTVV.